The clone carrying this TCR gamma chain was recorded at least ten times. TCRdb lists the protein of a much larger clone for this DNA, which differs at residue 2, so this is likely a read error; the protein given here is translated from the DNA itself. The entry originates in a study of γδ T cells in repeated Plasmodium falciparum infection. Per the germline V gene, CDR1 is GITISATS and CDR2 is ISYDGTV (reference sequence). This CDR3 has 15 residues. Vgamma9/Vdelta2+ and Vdelta2-negative gammadelta T cells were flow-sorted from PBMC for bulk sequencing. TCRdb re-analyzed the multiplex PCR reads via CATT. The sample holds roughly 13,000 gamma-chain clones; 1.6% are singletons and the top ten take under 35%.

The receptor was isolated from a pool of human donors (malaria-infected and uninfected, not separated). The source material was gamma-delta T cells from blood. The chain couples TRGV9 to TRGJ1 or TRGJ2. The CDR3 DNA is TGTACCTTGTGGGAGGTGTTCCCTGCTTATTATAAGAAACTCTTT. The encoded protein is CTLWEVFPAYYKKLF.